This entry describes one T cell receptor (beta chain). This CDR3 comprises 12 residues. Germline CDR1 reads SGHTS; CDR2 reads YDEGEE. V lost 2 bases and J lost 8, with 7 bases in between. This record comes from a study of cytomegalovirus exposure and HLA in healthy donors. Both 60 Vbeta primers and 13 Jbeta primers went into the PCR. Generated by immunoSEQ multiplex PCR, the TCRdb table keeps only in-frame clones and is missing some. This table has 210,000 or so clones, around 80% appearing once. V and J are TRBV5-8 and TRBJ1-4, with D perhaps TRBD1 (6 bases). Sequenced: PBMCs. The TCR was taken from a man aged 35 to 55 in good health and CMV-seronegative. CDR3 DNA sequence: TGTGCCAGCAGCTTAGGGGGAGAAAAACTGTTTTTT. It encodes CASSLGGEKLFF.